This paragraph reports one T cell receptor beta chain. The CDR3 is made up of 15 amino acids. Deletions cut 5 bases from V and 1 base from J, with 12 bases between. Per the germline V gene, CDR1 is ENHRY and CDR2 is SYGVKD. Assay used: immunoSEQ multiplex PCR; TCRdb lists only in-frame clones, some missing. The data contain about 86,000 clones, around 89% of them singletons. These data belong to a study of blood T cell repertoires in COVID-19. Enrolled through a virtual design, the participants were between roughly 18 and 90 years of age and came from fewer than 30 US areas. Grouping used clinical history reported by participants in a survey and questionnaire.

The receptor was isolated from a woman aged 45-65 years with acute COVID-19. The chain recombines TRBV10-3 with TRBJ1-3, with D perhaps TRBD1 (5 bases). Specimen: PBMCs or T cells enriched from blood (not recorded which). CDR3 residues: CAISTGLDSGNTIYF. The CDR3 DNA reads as TGTGCCATCAGTACAGGCCTAGATTCTGGAAACACCATATATTTT.